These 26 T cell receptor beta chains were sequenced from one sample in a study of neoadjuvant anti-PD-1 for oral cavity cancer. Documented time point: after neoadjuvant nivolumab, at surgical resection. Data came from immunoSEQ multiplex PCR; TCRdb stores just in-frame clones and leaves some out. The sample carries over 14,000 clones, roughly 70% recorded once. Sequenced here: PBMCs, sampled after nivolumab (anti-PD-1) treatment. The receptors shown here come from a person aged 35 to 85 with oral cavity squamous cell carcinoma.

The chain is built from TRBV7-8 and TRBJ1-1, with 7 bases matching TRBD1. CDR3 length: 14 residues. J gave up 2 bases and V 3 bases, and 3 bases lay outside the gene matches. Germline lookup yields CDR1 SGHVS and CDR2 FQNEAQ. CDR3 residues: CASSFDRVNTEAFF. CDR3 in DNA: TGTGCCAGCAGCTTCGACAGGGTTAACACTGAAGCTTTCTTT.

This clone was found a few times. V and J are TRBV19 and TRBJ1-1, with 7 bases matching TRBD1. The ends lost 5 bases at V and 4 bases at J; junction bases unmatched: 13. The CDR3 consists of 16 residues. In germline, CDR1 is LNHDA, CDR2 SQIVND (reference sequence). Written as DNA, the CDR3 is TGTGCCAGTAGTCCCCAGGGGGGCCATTTAATCACTGAAGCTTTCTTT. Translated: CASSPQGGHLITEAFF.

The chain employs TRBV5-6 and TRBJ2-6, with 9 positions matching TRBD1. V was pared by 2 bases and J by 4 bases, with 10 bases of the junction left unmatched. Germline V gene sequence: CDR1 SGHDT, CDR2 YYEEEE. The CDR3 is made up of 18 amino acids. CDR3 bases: TGTGCCAGCAGCTTCCTGACAGGGGGAGATTCCGGGGCCAACGTCCTGACTTTC. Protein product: CASSFLTGGDSGANVLTF.

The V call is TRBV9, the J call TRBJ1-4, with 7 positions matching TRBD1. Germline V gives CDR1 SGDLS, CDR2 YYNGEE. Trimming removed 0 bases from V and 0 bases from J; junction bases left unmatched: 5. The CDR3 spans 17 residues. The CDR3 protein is CASSVGQGYATNEKLFF. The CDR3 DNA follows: TGTGCCAGCAGCGTAGGACAGGGCTATGCAACTAATGAAAAACTGTTTTTT.

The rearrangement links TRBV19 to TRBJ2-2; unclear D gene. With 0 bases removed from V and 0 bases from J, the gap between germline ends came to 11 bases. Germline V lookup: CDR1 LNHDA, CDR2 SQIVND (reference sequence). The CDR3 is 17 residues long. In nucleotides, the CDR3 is TGTGCCAGTAGTATAGATTTTTTCAGCGCGAACACCGGGGAGCTGTTTTTT. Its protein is CASSIDFFSANTGELFF.

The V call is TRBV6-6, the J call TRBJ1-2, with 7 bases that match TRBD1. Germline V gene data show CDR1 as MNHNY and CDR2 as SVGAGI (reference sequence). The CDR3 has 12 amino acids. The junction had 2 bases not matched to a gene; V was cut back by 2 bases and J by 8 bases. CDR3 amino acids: CASSYGTEGYTF. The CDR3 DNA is TGTGCCAGCAGTTACGGGACAGAGGGCTACACCTTC.

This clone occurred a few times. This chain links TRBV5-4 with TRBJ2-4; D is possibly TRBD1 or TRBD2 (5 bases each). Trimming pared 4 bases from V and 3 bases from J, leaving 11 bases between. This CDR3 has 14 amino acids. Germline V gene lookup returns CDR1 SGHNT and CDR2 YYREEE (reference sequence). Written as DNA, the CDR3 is TGTGCCAGCAGCCTCAGGGACGGCAAAAACATTCAGTACTTC. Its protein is CASSLRDGKNIQYF.

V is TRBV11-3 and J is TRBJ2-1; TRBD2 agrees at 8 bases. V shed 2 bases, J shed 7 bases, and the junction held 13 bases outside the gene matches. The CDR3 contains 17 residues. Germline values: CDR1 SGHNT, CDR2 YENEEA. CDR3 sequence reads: CASSLISGTLGGNEQFF. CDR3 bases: TGTGCCAGCAGCTTAATTAGCGGGACTCTCGGGGGAAATGAGCAGTTCTTC.

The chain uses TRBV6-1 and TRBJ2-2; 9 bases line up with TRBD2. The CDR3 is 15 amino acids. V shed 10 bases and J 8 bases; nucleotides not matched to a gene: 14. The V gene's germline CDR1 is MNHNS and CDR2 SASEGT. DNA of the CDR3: TGTGCCAAGCAGTTGGCGGGAGGGGGTTTGGGGGAGCTGTTTTTT. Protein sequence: CAKQLAGGGLGELFF.

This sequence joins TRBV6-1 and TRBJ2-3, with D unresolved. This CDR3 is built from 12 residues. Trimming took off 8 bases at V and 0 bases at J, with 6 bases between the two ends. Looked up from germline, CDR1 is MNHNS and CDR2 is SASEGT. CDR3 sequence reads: CASSISTDTQYF. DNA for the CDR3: TGTGCCAGCTCGATTAGCACAGATACGCAGTATTTT.

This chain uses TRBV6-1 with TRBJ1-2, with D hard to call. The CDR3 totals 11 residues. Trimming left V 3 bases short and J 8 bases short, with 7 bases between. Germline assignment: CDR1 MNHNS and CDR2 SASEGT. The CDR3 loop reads CASSDVYGYTF. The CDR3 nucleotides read TGTGCCAGCAGTGACGTCTACGGCTACACCTTC.

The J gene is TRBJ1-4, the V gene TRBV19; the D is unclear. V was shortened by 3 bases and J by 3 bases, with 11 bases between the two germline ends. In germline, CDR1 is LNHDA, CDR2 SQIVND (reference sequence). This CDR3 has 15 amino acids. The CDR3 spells CASSMGGRSNEKLFF. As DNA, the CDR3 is TGTGCCAGTAGTATGGGCGGCAGGTCTAATGAAAAACTGTTTTTT.

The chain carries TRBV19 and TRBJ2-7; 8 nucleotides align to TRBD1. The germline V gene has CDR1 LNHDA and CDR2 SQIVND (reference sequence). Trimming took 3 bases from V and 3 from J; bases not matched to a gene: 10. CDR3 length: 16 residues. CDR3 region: CASSILGQGGIYEQYF. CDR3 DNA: TGTGCCAGTAGTATCCTTGGACAGGGTGGAATCTACGAGCAGTACTTC.

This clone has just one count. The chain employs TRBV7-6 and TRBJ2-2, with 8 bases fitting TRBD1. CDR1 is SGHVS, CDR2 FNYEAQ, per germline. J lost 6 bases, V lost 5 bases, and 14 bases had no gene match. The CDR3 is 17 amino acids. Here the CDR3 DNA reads TGTGCCAGCAGCACCCAAATGGGACAGGCCGCCTCCGGGGAGCTGTTTTTT. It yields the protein CASSTQMGQAASGELFF.

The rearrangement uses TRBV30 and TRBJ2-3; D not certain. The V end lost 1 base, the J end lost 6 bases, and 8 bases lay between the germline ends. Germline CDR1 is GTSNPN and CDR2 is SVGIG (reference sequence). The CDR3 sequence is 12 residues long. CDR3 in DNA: TGTGCCTGGAGTGACCTAGGGGATACGCAGTATTTT. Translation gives CAWSDLGDTQYF.

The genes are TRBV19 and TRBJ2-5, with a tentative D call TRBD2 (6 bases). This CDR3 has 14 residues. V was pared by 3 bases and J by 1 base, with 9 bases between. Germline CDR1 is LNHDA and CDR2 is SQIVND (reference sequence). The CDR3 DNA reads TGTGCCAGTAGTATTACCGGGGGCCAAGAGACCCAGTACTTC. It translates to CASSITGGQETQYF.

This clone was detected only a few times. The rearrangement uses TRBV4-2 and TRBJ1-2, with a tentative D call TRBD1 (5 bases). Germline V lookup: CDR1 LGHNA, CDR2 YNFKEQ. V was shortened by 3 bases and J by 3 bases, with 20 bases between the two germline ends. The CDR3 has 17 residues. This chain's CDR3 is CASSQTWGSTTDYGYTF. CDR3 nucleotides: TGTGCCAGCAGCCAGACTTGGGGCTCTACAACGGACTATGGCTACACCTTC.

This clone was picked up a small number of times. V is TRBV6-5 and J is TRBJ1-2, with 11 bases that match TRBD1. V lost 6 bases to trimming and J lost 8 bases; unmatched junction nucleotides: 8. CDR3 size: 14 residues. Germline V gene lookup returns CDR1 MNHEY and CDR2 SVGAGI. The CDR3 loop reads CASRLPGQGGGYTF. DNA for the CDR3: TGTGCCAGCAGACTCCCGGGACAGGGGGGAGGCTACACCTTC.

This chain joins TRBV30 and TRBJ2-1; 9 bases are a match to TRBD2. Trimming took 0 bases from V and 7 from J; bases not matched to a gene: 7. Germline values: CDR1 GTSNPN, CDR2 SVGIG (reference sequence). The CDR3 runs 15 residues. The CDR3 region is CAWSVYSGSPNEQFF. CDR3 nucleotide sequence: TGTGCCTGGAGTGTATATAGCGGGAGTCCTAATGAGCAGTTCTTC.

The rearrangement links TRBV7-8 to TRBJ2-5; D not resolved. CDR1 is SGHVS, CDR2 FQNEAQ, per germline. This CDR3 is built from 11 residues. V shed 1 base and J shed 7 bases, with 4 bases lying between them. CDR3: CASSLEGTQYF. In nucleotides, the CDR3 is TGTGCCAGCAGCTTAGAGGGGACCCAGTACTTC.

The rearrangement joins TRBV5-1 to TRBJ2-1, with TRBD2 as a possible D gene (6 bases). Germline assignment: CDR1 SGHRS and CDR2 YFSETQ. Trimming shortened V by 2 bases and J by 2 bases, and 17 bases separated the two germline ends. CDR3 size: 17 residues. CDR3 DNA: TGCGCCAGCAGCTTAGGGTGGAGGGGAGGTCCCTACAATGAGCAGTTCTTC. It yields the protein CASSLGWRGGPYNEQFF.

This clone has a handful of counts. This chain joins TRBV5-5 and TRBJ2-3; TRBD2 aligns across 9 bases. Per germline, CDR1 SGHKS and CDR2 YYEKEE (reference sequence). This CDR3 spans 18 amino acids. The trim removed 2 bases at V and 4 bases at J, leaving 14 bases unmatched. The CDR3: CASSFEVPGLAYSDTQYF. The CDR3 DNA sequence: TGTGCCAGCAGCTTCGAAGTTCCGGGACTAGCTTACTCAGATACGCAGTATTTT.

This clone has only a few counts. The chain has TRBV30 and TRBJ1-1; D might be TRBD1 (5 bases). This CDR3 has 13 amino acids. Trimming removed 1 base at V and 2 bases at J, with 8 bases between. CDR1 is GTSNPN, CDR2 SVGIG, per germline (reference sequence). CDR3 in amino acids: CAWSGRVNTEAFF. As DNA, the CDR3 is TGTGCCTGGAGTGGCAGGGTTAACACTGAAGCTTTCTTT.

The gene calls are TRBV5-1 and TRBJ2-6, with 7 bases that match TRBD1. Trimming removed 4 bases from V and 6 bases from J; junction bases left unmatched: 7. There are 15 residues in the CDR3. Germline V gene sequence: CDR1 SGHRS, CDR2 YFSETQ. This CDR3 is CASSPGTAEANVLTF. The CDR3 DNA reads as TGCGCCAGCAGCCCCGGGACAGCAGAGGCCAACGTCCTGACTTTC.

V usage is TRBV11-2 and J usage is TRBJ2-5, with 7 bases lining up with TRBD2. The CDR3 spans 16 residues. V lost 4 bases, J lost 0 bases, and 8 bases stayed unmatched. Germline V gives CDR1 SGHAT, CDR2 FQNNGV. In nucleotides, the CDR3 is TGTGCCAGCAGCTCGGGGCGGGAGTGGTACCAAGAGACCCAGTACTTC. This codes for CASSSGREWYQETQYF.

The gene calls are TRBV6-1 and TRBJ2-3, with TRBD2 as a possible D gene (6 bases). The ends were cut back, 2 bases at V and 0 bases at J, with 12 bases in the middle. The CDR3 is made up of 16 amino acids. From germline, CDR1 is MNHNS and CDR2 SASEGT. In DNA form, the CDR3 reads TGTGCCAGCAGTGAAACTAGCTGGGCGAGCACAGATACGCAGTATTTT. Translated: CASSETSWASTDTQYF.